The 17 T cell receptor beta chains below come from one sample, sequenced in a study of graft-versus-host responses after intestinal transplantation. TCRdb's table, derived via immunoSEQ multiplex PCR, lists solely in-frame clones and lacks some. The sample yields tens of thousands of clones, roughly 92% seen once. No antigen is known for these receptors. The sample in question was unstimulated CD4+ T cells sorted from spleen or lymph node cells, obtained before intestinal transplant. The receptors shown here come from a human donor who received an intestinal transplant.

CDR3 sequence (DNA): TGTGCCAGCAGCGGCAAATACAAGCAGTACTTC. Translating gives CASSGKYKQYF. The genes are TRBV21-1 and TRBJ2-7; TRBD1, the table's D call, lacks a check against the DNA. TRBV21-1 is noted as a pseudogene. The CDR3 has 11 residues.

The chain employs TRBV28 and TRBJ1-1, with D possibly matching TRBD1 (6 bases). The V and J ends lost 2 bases and 1 base respectively, with 11 bases between them. The CDR3 extends over 15 amino acids. The V gene's germline CDR1 is MDHEN and CDR2 SYDVKM. This CDR3 is CASSLITGTNTEAFF. The CDR3 bases are TGTGCCAGCAGTTTAATTACAGGGACGAACACTGAAGCTTTCTTT.

The gene calls are TRBV2 and TRBJ2-7; TRBD1 matches 7 bases. With V trimmed by 9 bases and J by 7 bases, 12 bases remained unmatched. CDR3 length equals 13 residues. Germline assignment: CDR1 SNHLY and CDR2 FYNNEI. The CDR3 DNA reads as TGTGCCAGGGGATTAGGGGGCGGCGGGGAGCAGTACTTC. This codes for CARGLGGGGEQYF.

This clone was picked up one time. The chain carries TRBV5-6 and TRBJ2-7; 10 bases fit TRBD2. The J call may not be correct, given that the DNA end is closer to TRBJ2-1. This CDR3 has 17 residues. Germline V CDR1 and CDR2: SGHDT, YYEEEE. The CDR3 bases are TGTGCCAGCAGCTTGGACATAGCGGGAGGATTCTGGGGTGAGCAGTTCTTC. Encoded protein: CASSLDIAGGFWGEQFF.

The chain joins TRBV5-1 to TRBJ1-1; 9 nucleotides match TRBD1. The V gene end was trimmed by 3 bases and the J gene end by 4 bases; junction bases not matched to a gene: 4. CDR3 length: 14 residues. From germline, CDR1 is SGHRS and CDR2 YFSETQ. The CDR3 is CASSYRGQGTEAFF. CDR3 DNA: TGCGCCAGCAGCTACAGGGGGCAGGGCACTGAAGCTTTCTTT. Supplemented by reference TRBV5-1 and TRBJ1-1, the full variable domain reads KAGVTQTPRYLIKTRGQQVTLSCSPISGHRSVSWYQQTPGQGLQFLFEYFSETQRNKGNFPGRFSGRQFSNSRSEMNVSTLELGDSALYLCASSYRGQGTEAFFGQGTRLTVV.

The V gene is TRBV28, the J gene TRBJ2-1; no clear D. Trimming shortened V by 6 bases and J by 12 bases, and 15 bases separated the two germline ends. The CDR3 is made up of 12 amino acids. Germline-derived CDR1 and CDR2 are MDHEN and SYDVKM. CDR3 nucleotide sequence: TGTGCCAGCAGCTTACTACCGAAACTGCAGTTCTTC. Translating it yields CASSLLPKLQFF.

This chain uses TRBV28 with TRBJ1-5; unclear D gene. V dropped 4 bases and J dropped 7 bases, with 8 bases sitting between them. This CDR3 comprises 12 residues. In germline, CDR1 is MDHEN, CDR2 SYDVKM. The CDR3 region has the DNA TGTGCCAGCAGTTCCATTGTCCAGCCCCAGCATTTT. Translation: CASSSIVQPQHF.

This sequence joins TRBV5-6 and TRBJ2-7; D gene unclear. Per the germline V gene, CDR1 is SGHDT and CDR2 is YYEEEE. Trimming pared 2 bases from V and 4 bases from J, leaving 16 bases between. There are 15 residues in the CDR3. The DNA for the CDR3 is TGTGCCAGCAGCTTATTAGTGTGGGGTGCGTACGAGCAGTACTTC. Translated: CASSLLVWGAYEQYF.

The J gene is TRBJ2-5, the V gene TRBV6-1; no definite D call. Germline V gene data show CDR1 as MNHNS and CDR2 as SASEGT. Trimming shortened V by 6 bases and J by 10 bases, and 12 bases separated the two germline ends. The CDR3 is made up of 11 amino acids. The CDR3 here is CASSPRGIQYF. CDR3 nucleotide sequence: TGTGCCAGCAGCCCCCGCGGTATCCAGTACTTC.

The genes are TRBV5-1 and TRBJ2-2; TRBD2 agrees at 12 bases. The germline gives CDR1 SGHRS, CDR2 YFSETQ. Germline trimming cut 0 bases from V and 5 bases from J; bases unmatched to any gene: 2. The CDR3 length is 16 residues. DNA of the CDR3: TGCGCCAGCAGCTTGGTACTAGCGGGAGGTACCGGGGAGCTGTTTTTT. Its protein is CASSLVLAGGTGELFF.

The rearrangement links TRBV27 to TRBJ2-1, with 8 bases fitting TRBD2. Germline CDR1 MNHEY, CDR2 SMNVEV (reference sequence). The trim removed 5 bases at V and 5 bases at J, leaving 5 bases unmatched. This CDR3 has 14 amino acids. This CDR3 reads CASSLLLADNEQFF. Written as DNA, the CDR3 is TGTGCCAGCAGTCTCCTACTAGCGGACAATGAGCAGTTCTTC.

The chain joins TRBV30 to TRBJ1-3; D uncertain. The CDR3 is 15 amino acids. Trimming left V 1 base short and J 0 bases short, with 10 bases between. The germline V gene encodes CDR1 GTSNPN and CDR2 SVGIG (reference sequence). The CDR3 sequence is CAWSAFRFSGNTIYF. As DNA, the CDR3 is TGTGCCTGGAGTGCTTTCCGGTTCTCTGGAAACACCATATATTTT.

The chain has TRBV6-4 and TRBJ1-5; D not certain. Trimming removed 8 bases from V and 7 bases from J, with 6 bases in between. This CDR3 spans 10 amino acids. Germline lookup yields CDR1 MRHNA and CDR2 SNTAGT. This CDR3 is CASPLQPQHF. The CDR3, as DNA: TGTGCCAGCCCCCTCCAGCCCCAGCATTTT.

The rearrangement joins TRBV28 to TRBJ1-2; 10 bases line up with TRBD1. This CDR3 spans 13 amino acids. CDR1 and CDR2 from the germline V gene are MDHEN and SYDVKM. The V gene end was trimmed by 3 bases and the J gene end by 7 bases; junction bases not matched to a gene: 2. The CDR3 DNA follows: TGTGCCAGCAGTTTGACAGGGGGCGGTGGCTACACCTTC. Protein product: CASSLTGGGGYTF.

The rearrangement joins TRBV19 to TRBJ2-3; D is unclear. The V end was cut by 4 bases, the J end by 4 bases, with 9 bases between. Germline values: CDR1 LNHDA, CDR2 SQIVND (reference sequence). This CDR3 spans 13 amino acids. As DNA, the CDR3 is TGTGCCAGTAGTAAGCTAGTGGCAGATACGCAGTATTTT. Its protein product is CASSKLVADTQYF.

The J gene is TRBJ2-7, the V gene TRBV4-1; D is perhaps TRBD1 or TRBD2 (6 bases each). The CDR3 is 16 residues long. V shed 0 bases and J shed 6 bases, with 18 bases lying between them. Germline CDR1 and CDR2: MGHRA and YSYEKL. The CDR3 here is CASSQEGAGGVREQYF. The CDR3 DNA sequence: TGCGCCAGCAGCCAAGAGGGGGCAGGAGGGGTTCGCGAGCAGTACTTC.

This clone was found a few times. This chain connects TRBV5-1 to TRBJ1-2, with 8 bases fitting TRBD1. The CDR3 extends over 13 amino acids. Trimming removed 4 bases from V and 8 bases from J; junction bases left unmatched: 7. CDR1 and CDR2 (germline): SGHRS, YFSETQ. CDR3 amino acids: CASSEGQGWGYTF. The CDR3 bases are TGCGCCAGCAGCGAAGGACAGGGCTGGGGCTACACCTTC.